This T cell receptor beta chain appears in the sequencing data of a study of shared clonotypes between healthy human individuals. Study context: CD8 memory received one plate per donor, CD8 naive two, CD4 memory three and CD4 naive three.

Note on this clone: The junction departs from the called germline gene at one end, perhaps through a read error.

Libraries were prepared by immunoSEQ multiplex PCR; TCRdb keeps only in-frame clonotypes and omits some of them. The table shows millions of clones, with over 90% occurring only once. Germline V lookup: CDR1 SGHRS, CDR2 YFSETQ. The CDR3 sequence is 14 residues long. This chain connects TRBV5-1 to TRBJ2-7; D tentatively reads TRBD1 or TRBD2 (5 bases each). This clonotype originated in a man between 18 and 29 years old in good health. Some clones in this sample may be carry-over from other donors' samples. Source material: naive CD4+ T cells from PBMCs. Subset denoted: CD45RA+ positively selected. The CDR3 here is CASTLGTGRYEQYF. CDR3 nucleotide sequence: TGCGCCAGCACCTTGGGGACGGGCCGCTACGAGCAGTACTTC. Complete variable domain (other parts from reference TRBV5-1 and TRBJ2-7): KAGVTQTPRYLIKTRGQQVTLSCSPISGHRSVSWYQQTPGQGLQFLFEYFSETQRNKGNFPGRFSGRQFSNSRSEMNVSTLELGDSALYLCASTLGTGRYEQYFGPGTRLTVT.